Below are 16 T cell receptor beta chains sequenced from a single sample in a study of CXCR3-negative and CXCR3-positive naive CD8 T cells. The TRB libraries of cDNA were built by UMI-labeled 5' RACE. TCRdb reanalyzed the 5' RACE reads and collapses them to one entry per CDR3 protein, without DNA. Its listing shows approximately 58,000 distinct CDR3 sequences. The specimen was naive CXCR3- CD8+ T cells from blood. Subset in this sample: CD45RO-CCR7+CD27+CD95- naive CD8+ T cells lacking CXCR3 (TNR3-). These receptors came from a human donor in good health. Some clones in this sample may be carry-over from other donors' samples.

The chain links TRBV6-2 or TRBV6-3 to TRBJ2-7; TCRdb's assignment of TRBD2 cannot be checked, as there is no DNA. Germline CDR1 MNHEY, CDR2 SVGEGT. The CDR3 contains 22 residues. This CDR3 reads CASSFYICSATPEGTTIYEQYF.

This chain links TRBV7-2 with TRBJ2-7. This CDR3 contains 14 residues. CDR1 is SGHTA, CDR2 FQGNSA, per germline. CDR3 loop: CASSLGGRSYEQYF.

The V gene is TRBV7-2, the J gene TRBJ2-7; TCRdb reports TRBD1, a call that lacks DNA to check it against. This CDR3 contains 14 residues. The germline V gene has CDR1 SGHTA and CDR2 FQGNSA. The CDR3 loop reads CASSLQGRPYEQYF.

This CDR3 is CASSPTDRESYEQYF. The chain couples TRBV12-3 or TRBV12-4 to TRBJ2-7; TCRdb indicates TRBD1, and absent DNA this call remains unverified. The CDR3 loop spans 15 amino acids.

This chain links TRBV6-5 with TRBJ2-3; TCRdb's D call of TRBD1 is untestable without DNA. The CDR3 is made up of 12 amino acids. The germline V gene has CDR1 MNHEY and CDR2 SVGAGI. CDR3 region: CASSPGVDTQYF.

This rearrangement joins TRBV14 to TRBJ2-2; TCRdb returns TRBD1, unconfirmable since there is no DNA. This CDR3 is built from 15 residues. CDR1 is SGHDN and CDR2 is FVKESK in the germline V gene. The CDR3 sequence is CASSFRQENTGELFF.

V is TRBV21-1 and J is TRBJ2-2; TCRdb's D call of TRBD1 is untestable without DNA. TRBV21-1 is a documented pseudogene. The CDR3 length is 15 residues. CDR3 sequence reads: CASSQGQVNTGELFF.

This chain links TRBV28 with TRBJ2-3; TCRdb returns TRBD1, unconfirmable since there is no DNA. The CDR3 sequence is 14 residues long. CDR1 MDHEN and CDR2 SYDVKM come from the germline V gene. CDR3 residues: CASSQRGTTDTQYF.

The chain links TRBV11-3 to TRBJ2-3; TCRdb indicates TRBD1, and absent DNA this call remains unverified. Germline lookup yields CDR1 SGHNT and CDR2 YENEEA. CDR3 length: 15 amino acids. CDR3 sequence reads: CASSPRDRVADTQYF.

The V and J genes are TRBV7-9 and TRBJ2-7; TCRdb returns TRBD1, unconfirmable since there is no DNA. The CDR3 sequence is 14 residues long. Germline CDR1 SEHNR, CDR2 FQNEAQ (reference sequence). The CDR3: CASSLGLVPREQYF.

The chain has TRBV5-8 and TRBJ1-4; TCRdb selects TRBD1, and the lack of DNA leaves this call unchecked. CDR3 length equals 15 residues. The germline CDR1 and CDR2 sequences are SGHTS and YDEGEE. The CDR3 here is CASSATQGANEKLFF.

The CDR3 loop reads CASSLKRGQETQYF. This rearrangement joins TRBV7-2 to TRBJ2-5. This CDR3 region has 14 residues. From germline, CDR1 is SGHTA and CDR2 FQGNSA.

The gene calls are TRBV27 and TRBJ2-4; TCRdb returns TRBD1, unconfirmable since there is no DNA. Germline CDR1 MNHEY, CDR2 SMNVEV (reference sequence). This CDR3 comprises 14 residues. The CDR3 sequence is CASSPGQGQDIQYF.

The chain carries TRBV25-1 and TRBJ2-5; with no DNA, the TCRdb D assignment of TRBD2 cannot be verified. The germline gives CDR1 MGHDK, CDR2 SYGVNS. The CDR3 covers 13 residues. CDR3 residues: CASSDGGVETQYF.

The chain links TRBV10-3 to TRBJ2-7. CDR1 is ENHRY and CDR2 is SYGVKD in the germline V gene. The CDR3 is 13 amino acids. This chain's CDR3 is CAISAGDSYEQYF.

The J gene is TRBJ1-1, the V gene TRBV4-3. Germline V gene data show CDR1 as LGHNA and CDR2 as YSLEER. The CDR3 length is 15 residues. The CDR3 loop is CASSQVPIGYTEAFF.